This TCR beta chain comes out of a study of regulatory T cells in long-lasting Graves disease. Study results and limitations: There was favoring of TRBV28, TRBJ1-2 and TRBJ2-5 in persistent disease.

The TCR beta library used iRepertoire HTBI primers with Arm-PCR amplification of CDR3. TCRdb reprocessed the multiplex PCR reads with MiXCR, giving one entry per CDR3 protein. The sample holds about 330,000 distinct CDR3 sequences, around 15% seen once. As for time point: newly diagnosed GD, antithyroid drugs for less than 3 months. Isolated PBMC RNA provided the starting material for the TCR library. J gave up 1 base and V 6 bases, and 9 bases lay outside the gene matches. This CDR3 spans 15 amino acids. Germline V gene data show CDR1 as MDHEN and CDR2 as SYDVKM. This clonotype was recorded at least ten times. The antigen is unknown. The sample was also reused in another study, on T cells in Graves' hyperthyroidism and ophthalmopathy. This second report adds: No progression to ophthalmopathy during 18 months of follow-up defined stable disease. The TCR CDR3 first-round RT-PCR relied on the HTBI primer set.

The rearrangement links TRBV28 to TRBJ2-7; 7 nucleotides line up with TRBD1. The specimen comprised peripheral blood mononuclear cells (PBMCs), sampled at new diagnosis, from a patient treated with antithyroid drugs. The TCR was taken from a woman aged 18-29 years with Graves disease. Here the CDR3 DNA reads TGTGCCAGCAGCCTGAGGGGGCTGCGTTCCTACGAGCAGTACTTC. Amino acids: CASSLRGLRSYEQYF.